A selection of T cell receptor beta chains follows, all from one sample in a study of blood T cell repertoires in COVID-19. This table comes from immunoSEQ multiplex PCR, and its TCRdb copy is limited to in-frame clones, with some not included. The sample holds around 70,000 clones; approximately 93% are singletons and the top ten take 2.5% to 3%. The material sequenced was peripheral blood. These TCRs come from a man in his forties or fifties with COVID-19, enrolled during active disease. Both conserved end residues are part of each CDR3. The D gene is left open where the match is weak. Expanded clones get a size class; other rows say once, few or many, or leave the size out.

clone_size	v_call	cdr3_length	d_call	j_call	cdr3_nt	cdr3_aa
-	TRBV5-4	15	-	TRBJ2-7	TGTGCCAGCAGCCCACTCCAAGGGGGGGGAAACGAGCAGTACTTC	CASSPLQGGGNEQYF
-	TRBV7-3	13	-	TRBJ2-4	TGTGCCAGCAGCCCTGGCCAGGGAAACATTCAGTACTTC	CASSPGQGNIQYF
-	TRBV6-5	13	-	TRBJ1-4	TGTGCCAGCAGCAGTATGGGGCGTGAAAAACTGTTTTTT	CASSSMGREKLFF
once	TRBV14	17	-	TRBJ2-5	TGTGCCAGCAGCCAAGATTCAGGGGTTGAACCGCCGTGGACCCAGTACTTC	CASSQDSGVEPPWTQYF
-	TRBV28	14	-	TRBJ1-1	TGTGCCAGCAGACTCCAGGGTCTAGGGACTGAAGCTTTCTTT	CASRLQGLGTEAFF
once	TRBV7-2	15	-	TRBJ1-5	TGTGCCAGCAGCCCGCAGGGGCAGGGGAATCAGCCCCAGCATTTT	CASSPQGQGNQPQHF
-	TRBV7-6	17	-	TRBJ2-1	TGTGCCAGCAGCTTGGAGGGGGCGAGCGGGGGACACAATGAGCAGTTCTTC	CASSLEGASGGHNEQFF
once	TRBV6-6	14	TRBD1	TRBJ1-6	TGTGCCAGCAGCACGGGACAGGGGGGTTCACCCCTCCACTTT	CASSTGQGGSPLHF
-	TRBV10-3	15	-	TRBJ2-7	TGTGCCATCAGTGAGTCTGAGGGCGGGAAATACGAGCAGTACTTC	CAISESEGGKYEQYF
once	TRBV2	14	TRBD2	TRBJ2-7	TGTGCCAGCCTGGTGGCTAGCGGGACCTACGAGCAGTACTTC	CASLVASGTYEQYF
-	TRBV29-1	16	-	TRBJ2-4	TGCAGCGTTGTGAGGAAGACAGTAAAGGGCAAAAACATTCAGTACTTC	CSVVRKTVKGKNIQYF
-	TRBV5-1	14	-	TRBJ1-4	TGCGCCAGCAGCTGGCAGGGTCCTAATGAAAAACTGTTTTTT	CASSWQGPNEKLFF
-	TRBV16	15	TRBD1	TRBJ2-2	TGTGCCAGCAGCATAGGACAGGGAAGAACCGGGGAGCTGTTTTTT	CASSIGQGRTGELFF
-	TRBV28	15	TRBD1	TRBJ2-3	TGTGCCAGCAGCCAAGACAGGGGTAATGCAGATACGCAGTATTTT	CASSQDRGNADTQYF
-	TRBV18	13	-	TRBJ1-2	TGTGCCAGCTCGCAGGACAGTAACTATGGCTACACCTTC	CASSQDSNYGYTF